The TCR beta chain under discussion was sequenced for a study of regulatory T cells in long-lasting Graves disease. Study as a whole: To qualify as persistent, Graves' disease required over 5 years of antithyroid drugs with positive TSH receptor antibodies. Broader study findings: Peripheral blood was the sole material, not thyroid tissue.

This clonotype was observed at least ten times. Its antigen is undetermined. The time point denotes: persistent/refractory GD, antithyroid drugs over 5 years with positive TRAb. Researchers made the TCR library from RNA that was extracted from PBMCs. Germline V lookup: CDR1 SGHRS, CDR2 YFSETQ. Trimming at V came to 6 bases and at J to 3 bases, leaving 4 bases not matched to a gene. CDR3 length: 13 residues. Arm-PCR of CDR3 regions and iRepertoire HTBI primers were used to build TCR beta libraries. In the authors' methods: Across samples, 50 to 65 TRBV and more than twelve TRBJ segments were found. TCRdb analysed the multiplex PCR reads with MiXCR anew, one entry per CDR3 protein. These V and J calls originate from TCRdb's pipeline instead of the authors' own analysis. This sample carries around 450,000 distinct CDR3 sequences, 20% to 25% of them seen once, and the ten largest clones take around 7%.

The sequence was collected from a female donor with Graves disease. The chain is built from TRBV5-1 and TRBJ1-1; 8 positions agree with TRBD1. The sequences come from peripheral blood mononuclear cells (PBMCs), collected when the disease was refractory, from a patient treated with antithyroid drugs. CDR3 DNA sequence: TGCGCCAGCAAACTGGACAGGGACACTGAAGCTTTCTTT. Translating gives CASKLDRDTEAFF.